A single count supports the clone carrying this TCR beta chain. Germline loops: CDR1 MNHNS, CDR2 SASEGT. V lost 3 bases, J lost 4 bases, and 15 bases lay in between. The CDR3 loop spans 16 amino acids. These data are taken from a study of T cells in localized non-small cell lung cancer. Using immunoSEQ multiplex PCR, the repertoire was profiled, and TCRdb retains in-frame clones only, with some absent. The sample consists of 61,000 or so clones, roughly 85% of them appearing once. The source material was peripheral blood, sampled before any cancer treatment. This rearrangement joins TRBV6-1 to TRBJ2-2, with D maybe TRBD2 (6 bases). This clonotype originated in a woman aged 35 to 70 with stage I lung adenocarcinoma. The CDR3 sequence: CASSDRGVPGTGELFF. As DNA, the CDR3 is TGTGCCAGCAGTGATCGCGGGGTCCCCGGCACCGGGGAGCTGTTTTTT.